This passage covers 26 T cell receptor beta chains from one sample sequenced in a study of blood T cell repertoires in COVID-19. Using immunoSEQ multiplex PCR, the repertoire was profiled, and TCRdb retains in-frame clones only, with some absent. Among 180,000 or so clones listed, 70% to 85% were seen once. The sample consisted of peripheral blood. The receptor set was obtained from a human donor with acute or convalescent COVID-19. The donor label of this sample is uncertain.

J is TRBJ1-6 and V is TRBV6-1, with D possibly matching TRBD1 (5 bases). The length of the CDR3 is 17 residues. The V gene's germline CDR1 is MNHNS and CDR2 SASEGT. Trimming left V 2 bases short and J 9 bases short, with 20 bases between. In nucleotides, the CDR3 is TGTGCCAGCAGTGAATTCGGTGACGGACGGGGGAGTTCACCCCTCCACTTT. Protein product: CASSEFGDGRGSSPLHF.

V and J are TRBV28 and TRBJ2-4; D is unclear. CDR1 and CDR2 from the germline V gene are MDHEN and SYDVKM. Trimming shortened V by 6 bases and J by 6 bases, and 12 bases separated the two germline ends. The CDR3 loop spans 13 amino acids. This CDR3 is CASSPRSANIQYF. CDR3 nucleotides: TGTGCCAGCAGCCCCCGGTCCGCAAACATTCAGTACTTC.

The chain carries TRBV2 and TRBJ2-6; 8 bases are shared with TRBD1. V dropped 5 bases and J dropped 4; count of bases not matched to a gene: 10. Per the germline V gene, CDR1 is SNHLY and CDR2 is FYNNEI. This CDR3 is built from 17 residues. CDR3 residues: CASSIGGQGTGANVLTF. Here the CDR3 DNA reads TGTGCCAGCAGTATCGGAGGACAGGGTACCGGGGCCAACGTCCTGACTTTC.

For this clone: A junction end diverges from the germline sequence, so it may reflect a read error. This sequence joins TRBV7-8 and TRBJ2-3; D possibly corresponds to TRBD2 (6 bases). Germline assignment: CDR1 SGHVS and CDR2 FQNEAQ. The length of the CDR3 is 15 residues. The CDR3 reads CASSETSSRTNTQYF. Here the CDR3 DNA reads TGTGCCAGCAGCGAAACTAGCAGTCGCACAAATACGCAGTATTTT.

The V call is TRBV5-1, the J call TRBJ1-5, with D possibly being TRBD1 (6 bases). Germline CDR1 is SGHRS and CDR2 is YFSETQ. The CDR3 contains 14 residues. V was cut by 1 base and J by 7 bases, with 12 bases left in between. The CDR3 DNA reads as TGCGCCAGCAGCTTGACAGGGTTATACCAGCCCCAGCATTTT. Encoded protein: CASSLTGLYQPQHF.

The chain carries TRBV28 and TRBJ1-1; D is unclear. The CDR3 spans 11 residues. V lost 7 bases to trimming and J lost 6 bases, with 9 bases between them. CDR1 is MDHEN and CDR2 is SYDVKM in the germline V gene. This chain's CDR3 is CASIMRAEAFF. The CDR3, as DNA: TGTGCCAGCATTATGAGGGCTGAAGCTTTCTTT.

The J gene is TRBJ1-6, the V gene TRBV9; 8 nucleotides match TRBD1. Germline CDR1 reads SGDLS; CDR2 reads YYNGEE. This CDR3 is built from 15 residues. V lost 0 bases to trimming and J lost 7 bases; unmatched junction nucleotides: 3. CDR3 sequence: CASSVGRQGNSPLHF. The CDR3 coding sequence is TGTGCCAGCAGCGTAGGTAGACAGGGGAATTCACCCCTCCACTTT.

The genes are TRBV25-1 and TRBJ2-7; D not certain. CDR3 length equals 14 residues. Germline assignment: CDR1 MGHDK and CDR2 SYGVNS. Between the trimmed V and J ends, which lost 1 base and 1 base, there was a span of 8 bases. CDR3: CASSEFGKSYEQYF. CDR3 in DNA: TGTGCCAGCAGTGAATTTGGCAAGTCCTACGAGCAGTACTTC.

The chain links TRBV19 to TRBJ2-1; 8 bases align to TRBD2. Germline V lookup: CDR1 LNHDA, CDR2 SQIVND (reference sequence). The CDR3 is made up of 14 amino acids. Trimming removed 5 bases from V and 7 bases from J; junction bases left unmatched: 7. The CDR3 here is CASSREGLVNEQFF. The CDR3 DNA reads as TGTGCCAGTAGTCGGGAGGGCCTAGTGAATGAGCAGTTCTTC.

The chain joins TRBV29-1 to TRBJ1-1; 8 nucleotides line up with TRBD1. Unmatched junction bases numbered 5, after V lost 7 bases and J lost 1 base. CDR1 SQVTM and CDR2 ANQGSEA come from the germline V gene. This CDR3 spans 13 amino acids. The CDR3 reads CSAPGGGNTEAFF. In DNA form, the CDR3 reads TGCAGCGCACCAGGGGGCGGGAACACTGAAGCTTTCTTT.

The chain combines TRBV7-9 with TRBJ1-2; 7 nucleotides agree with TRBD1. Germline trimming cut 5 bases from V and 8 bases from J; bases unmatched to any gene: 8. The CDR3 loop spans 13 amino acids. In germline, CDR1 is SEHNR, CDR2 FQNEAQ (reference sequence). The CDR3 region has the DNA TGTGCCAGCAGCCAACCGACAGGGACCGGCTACACCTTC. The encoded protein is CASSQPTGTGYTF.

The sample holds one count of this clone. This chain's CDR3 is CASSSIGLAGFYNEQFF. The CDR3 bases are TGCGCCAGCAGCTCGATCGGACTAGCGGGATTCTACAATGAGCAGTTCTTC. The genes are TRBV5-1 and TRBJ2-1; 12 nucleotides match TRBD2. This CDR3 spans 17 amino acids. CDR1 is SGHRS and CDR2 is YFSETQ in the germline V gene. The V and J ends lost 3 bases and 3 bases, in that order; junction bases with no gene match: 7.

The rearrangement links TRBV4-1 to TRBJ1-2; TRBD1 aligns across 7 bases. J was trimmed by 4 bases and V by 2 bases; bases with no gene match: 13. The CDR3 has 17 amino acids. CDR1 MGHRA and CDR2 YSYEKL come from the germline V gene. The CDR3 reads CASSQLPNRGEGYGYTF. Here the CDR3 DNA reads TGCGCCAGCAGCCAACTTCCTAACAGGGGCGAAGGCTATGGCTACACCTTC.

The CDR3 region is CASSIDRGTGNTIYF. The CDR3 bases are TGTGCCAGTAGTATCGACAGGGGAACTGGAAACACCATATATTTT. The chain is built from TRBV19 and TRBJ1-3; 8 nucleotides agree with TRBD1. This CDR3 has 15 residues. In germline, CDR1 is LNHDA, CDR2 SQIVND (reference sequence). The V segment lost 3 bases and the J segment 2 bases; nucleotides outside the gene matches: 3.

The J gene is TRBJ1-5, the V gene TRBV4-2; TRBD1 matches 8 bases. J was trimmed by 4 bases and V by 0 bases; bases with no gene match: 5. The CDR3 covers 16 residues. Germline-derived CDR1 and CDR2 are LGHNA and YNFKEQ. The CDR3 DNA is TGTGCCAGCAGCCAAGAAGGGACAGGAGGGAATCAGCCCCAGCATTTT. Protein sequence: CASSQEGTGGNQPQHF.

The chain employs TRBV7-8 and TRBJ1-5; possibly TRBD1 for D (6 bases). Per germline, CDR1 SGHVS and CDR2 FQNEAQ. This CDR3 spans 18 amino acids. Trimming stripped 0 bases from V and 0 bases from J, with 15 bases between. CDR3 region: CASSLAGAPRFSNQPQHF. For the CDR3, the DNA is TGTGCCAGCAGCTTAGCGGGGGCCCCGCGCTTTAGCAATCAGCCCCAGCATTTT.

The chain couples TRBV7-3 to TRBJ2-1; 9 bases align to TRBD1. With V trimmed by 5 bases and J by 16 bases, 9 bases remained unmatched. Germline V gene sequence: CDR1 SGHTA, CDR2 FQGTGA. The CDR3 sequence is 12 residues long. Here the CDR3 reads CASSRQTGGGFF. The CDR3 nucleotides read TGTGCCAGCAGCAGACAGACAGGGGGAGGCTTCTTC.

CDR3 bases: TGTGCCAGCAGCGACACGGGACAGGGCTATGGCTACACCTTC. It specifies CASSDTGQGYGYTF. The genes are TRBV7-2 and TRBJ1-2; TRBD1 aligns across 9 bases. The CDR3 totals 14 residues. V gave up 5 bases and J gave up 4 bases; unmatched junction bases: 5. Germline CDR1 and CDR2: SGHTA and FQGNSA.

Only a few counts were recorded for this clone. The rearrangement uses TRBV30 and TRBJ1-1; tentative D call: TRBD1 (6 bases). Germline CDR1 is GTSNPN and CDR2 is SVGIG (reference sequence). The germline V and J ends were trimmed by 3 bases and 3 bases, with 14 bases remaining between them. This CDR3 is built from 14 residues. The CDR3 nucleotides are TGTGCCTGGAGGGGAGACAGGTCGTACACTGAAGCTTTCTTT. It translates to CAWRGDRSYTEAFF.

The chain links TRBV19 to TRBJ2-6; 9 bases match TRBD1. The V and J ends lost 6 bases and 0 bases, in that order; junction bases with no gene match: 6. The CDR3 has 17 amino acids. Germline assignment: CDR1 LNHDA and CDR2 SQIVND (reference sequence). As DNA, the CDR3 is TGTGCCAGTAGGGGGACAGGGAGTCGCTCTGGGGCCAACGTCCTGACTTTC. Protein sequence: CASRGTGSRSGANVLTF.

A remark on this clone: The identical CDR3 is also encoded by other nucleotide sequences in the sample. As DNA, the CDR3 is TGCGCCAGCAGCCTGGACAGTAATCAGCCCCAGCATTTT. Its translation: CASSLDSNQPQHF. The genes are TRBV5-1 and TRBJ1-5, with D tentatively TRBD1 (6 bases). V shed 4 bases and J shed 4 bases, with 9 bases lying between them. Per germline, CDR1 SGHRS and CDR2 YFSETQ. This CDR3 spans 13 amino acids. The full variable domain, its missing parts supplied by reference TRBV5-1 and TRBJ1-5, is KAGVTQTPRYLIKTRGQQVTLSCSPISGHRSVSWYQQTPGQGLQFLFEYFSETQRNKGNFPGRFSGRQFSNSRSEMNVSTLELGDSALYLCASSLDSNQPQHFGDGTRLSIL.

CDR3 in DNA: TGTGCCAGCAGTAGACAGGGAGTGGACGAGCAGTACTTC. It encodes CASSRQGVDEQYF. This rearrangement joins TRBV2 to TRBJ2-7; 7 nucleotides match TRBD1. This CDR3 has 13 amino acids. Germline V gene data show CDR1 as SNHLY and CDR2 as FYNNEI. Trimming took 5 bases from V and 5 from J; bases not matched to a gene: 6.

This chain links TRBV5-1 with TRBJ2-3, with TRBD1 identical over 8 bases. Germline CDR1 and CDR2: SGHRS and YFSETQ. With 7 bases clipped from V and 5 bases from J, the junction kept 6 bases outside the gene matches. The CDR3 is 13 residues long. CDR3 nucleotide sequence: TGCGCCAGCTCCAACAGGGGGATAGATACGCAGTATTTT. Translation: CASSNRGIDTQYF. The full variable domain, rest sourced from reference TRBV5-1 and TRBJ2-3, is KAGVTQTPRYLIKTRGQQVTLSCSPISGHRSVSWYQQTPGQGLQFLFEYFSETQRNKGNFPGRFSGRQFSNSRSEMNVSTLELGDSALYLCASSNRGIDTQYFGPGTRLTVL.

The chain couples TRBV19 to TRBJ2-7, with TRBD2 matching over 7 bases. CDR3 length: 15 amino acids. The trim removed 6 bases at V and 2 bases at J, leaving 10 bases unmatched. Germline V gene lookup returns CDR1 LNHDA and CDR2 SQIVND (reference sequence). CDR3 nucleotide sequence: TGTGCCAGTAGCCTAAGCGGGACGGGCCCCTACGAGCAGTACTTC. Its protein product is CASSLSGTGPYEQYF.

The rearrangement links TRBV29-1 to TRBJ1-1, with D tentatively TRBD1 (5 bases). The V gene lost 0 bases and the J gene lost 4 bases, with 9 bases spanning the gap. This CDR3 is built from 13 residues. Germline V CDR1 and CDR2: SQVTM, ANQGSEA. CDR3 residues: CSVEEGRGTEAFF. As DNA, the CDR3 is TGCAGCGTTGAAGAGGGGCGGGGCACTGAAGCTTTCTTT.

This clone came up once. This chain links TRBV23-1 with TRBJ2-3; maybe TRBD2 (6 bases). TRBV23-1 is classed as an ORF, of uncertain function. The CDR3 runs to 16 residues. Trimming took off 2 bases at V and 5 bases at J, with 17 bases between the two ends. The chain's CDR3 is CASSQGERAGGDTQYF. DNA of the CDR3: TGCGCCAGCAGTCAAGGCGAGAGGGCCGGGGGAGATACGCAGTATTTT.